In its sample, the clone carrying this T cell receptor (beta chain) was seen a few times. No antigen is known for it. From RNA transcripts, TCR beta CDR3 regions were amplified. The HTBI set primed first-round TCR CDR3 RT-PCR. TCRdb reanalysed the multiplex PCR reads using MiXCR and keeps one entry per CDR3 protein. The repertoire holds 210,000 or so distinct CDR3 sequences, with roughly a sixth as singletons. These data belong to a study of T cells in Graves' hyperthyroidism and ophthalmopathy. As for the study in general: At initial diagnosis, before any treatment had begun, peripheral blood was obtained.

Study-wide findings and caveats: Blood samples included most of the expanded thyroid clonotypes exceeding 0.001. Ophthalmopathy cases were set apart from stable hyperthyroidism by a 13 V-J model.

The CDR3 runs 14 residues. V lost 4 bases to trimming and J lost 2 bases, with 9 bases between them. Germline lookup yields CDR1 SGHRS and CDR2 YFSETQ. In making diagnoses, clinical symptoms, serum thyroxine and TRAb, thyroid ultrasound and orbital computed tomography were all used. V and J are TRBV5-1 and TRBJ1-4; no reliable D call. Sample: blood. This TCR was sampled from a man aged 50-59 years with Graves' hyperthyroidism. CDR3 sequence reads: CASSKGTTNEKLFF. CDR3 coding DNA: TGCGCCAGCAGCAAGGGAACTACTAATGAAAAACTGTTTTTT.